The 14 T cell receptor beta chains in this list originate from one sample, sequenced in a study of blood T cell repertoires in COVID-19. Clones were read by immunoSEQ multiplex PCR, and TCRdb kept only the in-frame ones, dropping some. The sample records nearly 200,000 clones, around nine tenths being singletons. The sequenced sample consisted of peripheral blood. These receptors all stem from a woman in her thirties or forties who had recovered from COVID-19.

The gene calls are TRBV27 and TRBJ2-5; 14 nucleotides line up with TRBD2. The V gene's germline CDR1 is MNHEY and CDR2 SMNVEV (reference sequence). CDR3 size: 19 residues. J was trimmed by 5 bases and V by 6 bases; bases with no gene match: 17. CDR3 sequence: CASRMSPGLAGEGRETQYF. For the CDR3, the DNA is TGTGCCAGCAGAATGTCTCCGGGACTAGCGGGAGAGGGTCGGGAGACCCAGTACTTC.

The chain joins TRBV4-1 to TRBJ2-1, with TRBD2 as a possible D gene (5 bases). Deletions cut 0 bases from V and 8 bases from J, with 11 bases between. Germline loops: CDR1 MGHRA, CDR2 YSYEKL. The CDR3 length is 14 residues. CDR3 coding DNA: TGCGCCAGCAGCCAAGAAGCGAGGGTGGATGAGCAGTTCTTC. Its protein product is CASSQEARVDEQFF.

This clone appeared a single time. Different DNA sequences within this sample yield the same CDR3. The chain couples TRBV6-5 to TRBJ1-1, with a possible D match to TRBD1 (5 bases). Germline-derived CDR1 and CDR2 are MNHEY and SVGAGI. CDR3 size: 14 residues. Trimming took off 6 bases at V and 3 bases at J, with 14 bases between the two ends. The CDR3 loop reads CASSRLGGDTEAFF. The CDR3 DNA reads as TGTGCCAGCAGCCGACTCGGAGGGGACACTGAAGCTTTCTTT.

The chain employs TRBV4-3 and TRBJ2-3; D unclear. Deletions cut 1 base from V and 1 base from J, with 9 bases between. CDR1 is LGHNA, CDR2 YSLEER, per germline. This CDR3 spans 15 amino acids. The CDR3 loop reads CASSQGGARTDTQYF. CDR3 coding DNA: TGCGCCAGCAGCCAAGGCGGAGCCCGCACAGATACGCAGTATTTT.

The gene calls are TRBV18 and TRBJ1-1; 12 bases agree with TRBD1. CDR3 length: 17 residues. V was pared by 0 bases and J by 4 bases, with 6 bases of the junction left unmatched. CDR1 and CDR2 from the germline V gene are KGHSH and LQKENI. The CDR3 is CASSPPDRDRGPTEAFF. The CDR3 bases are TGTGCCAGCTCACCACCCGACCGGGACAGGGGGCCCACTGAAGCTTTCTTT.

The chain couples TRBV19 to TRBJ1-5; D remains ambiguous. The CDR3 is made up of 12 amino acids. V was pared by 4 bases and J by 4 bases, with 5 bases between. Germline V lookup: CDR1 LNHDA, CDR2 SQIVND (reference sequence). The CDR3 sequence is CASSSGNQPQHF. CDR3 coding DNA: TGTGCCAGTAGTAGCGGGAATCAGCCCCAGCATTTT.

This clone came up a few times. The chain couples TRBV14 to TRBJ1-1, with D perhaps matching TRBD1 (5 bases). Trimming pared 0 bases from V and 8 bases from J, leaving 10 bases between. Germline V gene data show CDR1 as SGHDN and CDR2 as FVKESK. The CDR3 is 13 residues long. This chain's CDR3 is CASSQDPRVEAFF. In DNA, the CDR3 is TGTGCCAGCAGCCAAGACCCCAGGGTGGAAGCTTTCTTT.

The rearrangement links TRBV7-2 to TRBJ1-6, with D possibly matching TRBD1 (6 bases). Trimming left V 8 bases short and J 9 bases short, with 14 bases between. Germline CDR1 and CDR2: SGHTA and FQGNSA. This CDR3 contains 13 residues. CDR3 amino acids: CASGEVQGSPLHF. In nucleotides, the CDR3 is TGTGCCAGCGGCGAAGTACAGGGTTCACCCCTCCACTTT.

The V and J genes are TRBV6-5 and TRBJ2-2; 11 nucleotides align to TRBD2. Per the germline V gene, CDR1 is MNHEY and CDR2 is SVGAGI. CDR3 length: 15 amino acids. The junction had 4 bases not matched to a gene; V was cut back by 5 bases and J by 5 bases. The DNA of the CDR3 is TGTGCCAGCAGTACTAGCGGGAGAGGTACCGGGGAGCTGTTTTTT. Translation: CASSTSGRGTGELFF.

The genes are TRBV4-2 and TRBJ1-2, with D unclear. The CDR3 has 16 amino acids. V shed 0 bases and J shed 0 bases, with 11 bases lying between them. Germline-derived CDR1 and CDR2 are LGHNA and YNFKEQ. The CDR3 loop reads CASSQEGRSPNYGYTF. The CDR3 DNA follows: TGTGCCAGCAGCCAAGAGGGCCGCAGCCCTAACTATGGCTACACCTTC.

The chain joins TRBV7-2 to TRBJ2-7; possible D gene TRBD2, 6 bases. The CDR3 runs 14 residues. CDR1 is SGHTA and CDR2 is FQGNSA in the germline V gene. V lost 7 bases to trimming and J lost 5 bases, with 18 bases between them. CDR3 bases: TGTGCCAGCACGACGGGAGACCTATCCCACGAGCAGTACTTC. It translates to CASTTGDLSHEQYF.

This chain links TRBV10-2 with TRBJ2-7, with 8 bases identical to TRBD2. Germline V gene data show CDR1 as WSHSY and CDR2 as SAAADI. The CDR3 sequence is 16 residues long. V lost 3 bases to trimming and J lost 3 bases; unmatched junction nucleotides: 10. The CDR3: CASSDLPGLDRYEQYF. The CDR3 DNA follows: TGCGCCAGCAGTGACCTGCCGGGACTAGATCGCTACGAGCAGTACTTC.

The V call is TRBV9, the J call TRBJ1-2; a weak D match, TRBD1 (6 bases). V gave up 4 bases and J gave up 1 base, with 14 bases separating them. Germline V CDR1 and CDR2: SGDLS, YYNGEE. CDR3 length: 15 residues. The CDR3 here is CASSPQGLVNYGYTF. The CDR3 DNA sequence: TGTGCCAGCAGCCCACAGGGTTTGGTTAACTATGGCTACACCTTC. Based on the CDR3 plus reference TRBV9 and TRBJ1-2, the full variable domain is DSGVTQTPKHLITATGQRVTLRCSPRSGDLSVYWYQQSLDQGLQFLIQYYNGEERAKGNILERFSAQQFPDLHSELNLSSLELGDSALYFCASSPQGLVNYGYTFGSGTRLTVV.

J is TRBJ2-7 and V is TRBV4-2, with a possible D match to TRBD2 (6 bases). Germline assignment: CDR1 LGHNA and CDR2 YNFKEQ. The ends were cut back, 4 bases at V and 6 bases at J, with 19 bases in the middle. This CDR3 has 15 residues. The CDR3 reads CASSPGGVDLGEQYF. CDR3 nucleotides: TGTGCCAGCAGCCCCGGGGGAGTCGATTTGGGCGAGCAGTACTTC.